The 11 T cell receptor beta chains below all came from one sample that was sequenced in a study of post-analysis software for immune sequencing data. General observations from the study: Comparison of patients with controls showed roughly five TRBV segments more frequent in patients, TRBV5-6, TRBV5-1 and TRBV20-1 among them.

Unique-molecular-identifier-tagged TCR beta cDNA libraries were used. Each CDR3 protein is one row after TCRdb ran MiXCR on the PCR reads. The data contain about 430,000 distinct CDR3 sequences, 30% to 45% of them singletons. These receptors have no known antigen. The sequencing sample was made of blood. All receptors come from a girl aged 2-15 years with multiple sclerosis.

In this sample, this clonotype turned up a few times. The J gene is TRBJ1-2, the V gene TRBV12-3 or TRBV12-4; D is perhaps TRBD1 (5 bases). V shed 5 bases and J shed 3 bases, with 19 bases lying between them. The CDR3 runs 16 residues. CDR3 residues: CASSTGGDRRYYGYTF. In nucleotides, the CDR3 is TGTGCCAGCAGTACGGGGGGAGACAGACGCTACTATGGCTACACCTTC.

This clonotype appeared a few times. J is TRBJ1-4 and V is TRBV12-3 or TRBV12-4; D is possibly TRBD1 (5 bases). Trimming left V 3 bases short and J 6 bases short, with 8 bases between. CDR3 length equals 13 residues. This CDR3 reads CASSLGLDEKLFF. In DNA, the CDR3 is TGTGCCAGCAGTTTGGGACTCGATGAAAAACTGTTTTTT.

This rearrangement joins TRBV5-1 to TRBJ2-7, with 10 bases that match TRBD1. CDR1 is SGHRS, CDR2 YFSETQ, per germline. V was pared by 2 bases and J by 3 bases, with 5 bases of the junction left unmatched. This CDR3 region has 15 residues. CDR3 DNA sequence: TGCGCCAGCAGCTTCCCGGGACAGGGGAACTACGAGCAGTACTTC. This gives the protein CASSFPGQGNYEQYF.

The J gene is TRBJ2-5, the V gene TRBV28; D not certain. The J call is doubtful: the DNA matches TRBJ2-7 better. The CDR3 runs to 14 residues. In germline, CDR1 is MDHEN, CDR2 SYDVKM. CDR3 bases: TGTGCCAGCACCCTCCCGAAGTCTCCCTACGAGCAGTACTTC. This gives the protein CASTLPKSPYEQYF.

The chain is built from TRBV4-3 and TRBJ2-7; D not certain. CDR1 is LGHNA and CDR2 is YSLEER in the germline V gene. The CDR3 runs 16 residues. Deletions cut 0 bases from V and 3 bases from J, with 15 bases between. This CDR3 is CASSQELRVGFYEQYF. CDR3 bases: TGCGCCAGCAGCCAAGAATTAAGGGTGGGATTCTACGAGCAGTACTTC.

The gene calls are TRBV20-1 and TRBJ2-3; a weak D match, TRBD2 (5 bases). The CDR3 covers 15 residues. Looked up from germline, CDR1 is DFQATT and CDR2 is SNEGSKA (reference sequence). The V end lost 5 bases, the J end lost 0 bases, and 15 bases lay between the germline ends. The CDR3: CSAGKRRASTDTQYF. For the CDR3, the DNA is TGCAGTGCTGGGAAGCGGCGGGCAAGCACAGATACGCAGTATTTT.

V and J are TRBV18 and TRBJ2-7; D is uncertain. Germline V gene sequence: CDR1 KGHSH, CDR2 LQKENI. The CDR3 runs 12 residues. V lost 1 base and J 6 bases, leaving 7 bases between the germline ends. CDR3 bases: TGTGCCAGCTCACCACGACTGAGCGAGCAGTACTTC. Translation gives CASSPRLSEQYF.

The chain employs TRBV6-2 or TRBV6-3 and TRBJ2-1, with a tentative D call TRBD2 (7 bases). Germline V lookup: CDR1 MNHEY, CDR2 SVGEGT. V lost 8 bases and J 4 bases, leaving 21 bases between the germline ends. The CDR3 runs 16 residues. CDR3 bases: TGTGCCAGCGTACCGGGGGGCGCCCCCCCTTACAATGAGCAGTTCTTC. It specifies CASVPGGAPPYNEQFF.

This chain connects TRBV2 to TRBJ1-1; D perhaps matches TRBD1 (5 bases). Between the trimmed V and J ends, which lost 7 bases and 4 bases, there was a span of 10 bases. In germline, CDR1 is SNHLY, CDR2 FYNNEI. The CDR3 length is 12 residues. The CDR3 region has the DNA TGTGCCAGCATAATGGGGCGCACTGAAGCTTTCTTT. Protein product: CASIMGRTEAFF. The full variable domain, its missing parts supplied by reference TRBV2 and TRBJ1-1, is EPEVTQTPSHQVTQMGQEVILRCVPISNHLYFYWYRQILGQKVEFLVSFYNNEISEKSEIFDDQFSVERPDGSNFTLKIRSTKLEDSAMYFCASIMGRTEAFFGQGTRLTVV.

The genes are TRBV20-1 and TRBJ2-5; D gene uncertain. The V end was cut by 3 bases, the J end by 4 bases, with 15 bases between. Germline CDR1 is DFQATT and CDR2 is SNEGSKA (reference sequence). The CDR3 extends over 14 amino acids. The CDR3 region is CSARAVPNRETQYF. CDR3 bases: TGCAGTGCTAGGGCTGTCCCCAACAGAGAGACCCAGTACTTC.

This clonotype was observed a few times. The chain has TRBV4-1 and TRBJ2-3; D remains unclear. CDR3 length equals 18 residues. Germline assignment: CDR1 MGHRA and CDR2 YSYEKL. Trimming left V 0 bases short and J 2 bases short, with 18 bases between. CDR3 DNA: TGCGCCAGCAGCCAAGATCCCTATGGTTGGCAGGTCACAGATACGCAGTATTTT. The encoded protein is CASSQDPYGWQVTDTQYF.